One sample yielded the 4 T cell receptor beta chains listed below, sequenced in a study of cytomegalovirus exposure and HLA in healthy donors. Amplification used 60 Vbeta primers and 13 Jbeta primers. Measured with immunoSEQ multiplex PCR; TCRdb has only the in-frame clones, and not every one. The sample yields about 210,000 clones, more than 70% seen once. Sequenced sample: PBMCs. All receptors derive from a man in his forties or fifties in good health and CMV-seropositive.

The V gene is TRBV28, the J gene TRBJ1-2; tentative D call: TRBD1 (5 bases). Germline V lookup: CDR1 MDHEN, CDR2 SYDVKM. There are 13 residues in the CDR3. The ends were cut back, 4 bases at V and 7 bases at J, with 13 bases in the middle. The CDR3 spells CASSYSRGSGYTF. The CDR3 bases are TGTGCCAGCAGTTATTCAAGGGGCTCTGGCTACACCTTC.

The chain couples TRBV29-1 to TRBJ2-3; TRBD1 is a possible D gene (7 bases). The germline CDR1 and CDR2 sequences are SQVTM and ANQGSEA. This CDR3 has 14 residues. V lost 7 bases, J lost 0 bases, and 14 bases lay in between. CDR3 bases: TGCAGCGCCGGGCGGGGACAGAGCACAGATACGCAGTATTTT. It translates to CSAGRGQSTDTQYF.

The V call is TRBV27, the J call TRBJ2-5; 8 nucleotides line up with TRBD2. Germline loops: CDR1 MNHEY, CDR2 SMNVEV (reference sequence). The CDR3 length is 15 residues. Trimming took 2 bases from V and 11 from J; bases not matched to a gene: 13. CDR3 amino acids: CASSLDREGRREQYF. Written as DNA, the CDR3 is TGTGCCAGCAGTTTAGACCGGGAGGGCCGCAGAGAGCAGTACTTC.

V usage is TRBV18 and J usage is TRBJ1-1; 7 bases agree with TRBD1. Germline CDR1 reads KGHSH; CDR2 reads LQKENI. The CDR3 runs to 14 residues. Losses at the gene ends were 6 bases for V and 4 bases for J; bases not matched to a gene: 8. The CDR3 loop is CASSRQGWGTEAFF. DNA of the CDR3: TGTGCCAGCTCGCGACAGGGATGGGGCACTGAAGCTTTCTTT.